These 18 T cell receptor beta chains came from one sample sequenced in a study of yellow fever vaccine responses in identical twins. TCRdb independently ran MiXCR on the RT-PCR reads; one entry per CDR3 protein. The sample lists more than 10,000 distinct CDR3 sequences, approximately 84% occurring once. This material consisted of T cells from blood (PBMCs), unsorted or a sorted subset (not recorded which), taken before or after yellow fever vaccination (not recorded which). The receptors were gathered from a woman younger than 35 who received the yellow fever vaccine.

Here the CDR3 reads CASSQDKLAGDNEQFF. In DNA, the CDR3 is TGCGCCAGCAGCCAAGATAAGCTAGCGGGAGATAATGAGCAGTTCTTC. V gene TRBV4-3 combines with J gene TRBJ2-1; TRBD2 aligns across 10 bases. Germline V gene sequence: CDR1 LGHNA, CDR2 YSLEER. Unmatched junction bases numbered 6, after V lost 0 bases and J lost 7 bases. The CDR3 covers 16 residues.

This chain links TRBV4-2 with TRBJ2-7, with TRBD2 matching over 13 bases. CDR1 LGHNA and CDR2 YNFKEQ come from the germline V gene. V lost 5 bases, J lost 5 bases, and 6 bases stayed unmatched. The CDR3 has 15 amino acids. CDR3 sequence reads: CASSARLAGGHEQYF. In nucleotides, the CDR3 is TGTGCCAGCAGCGCTCGACTAGCGGGAGGTCACGAGCAGTACTTC.

This chain links TRBV14 with TRBJ1-1; the D is unclear. Germline V gives CDR1 SGHDN, CDR2 FVKESK. The CDR3 extends over 15 amino acids. Trimming removed 0 bases at V and 4 bases at J, with 12 bases between. In DNA, the CDR3 is TGTGCCAGCAGCCAAGATTGGACTCGTCGCACTGAAGCTTTCTTT. Its protein product is CASSQDWTRRTEAFF.

This sequence joins TRBV18 and TRBJ2-1; the match to TRBD2 covers 7 bases. The V segment lost 3 bases and the J segment 4 bases; nucleotides outside the gene matches: 6. In germline, CDR1 is KGHSH, CDR2 LQKENI. The CDR3 is made up of 15 amino acids. The CDR3 sequence: CASSPQRGEYNEQFF. As DNA, the CDR3 is TGTGCCAGCTCACCTCAGCGGGGCGAATACAATGAGCAGTTCTTC.

This chain connects TRBV5-1 to TRBJ2-1; the D is unclear. The germline gives CDR1 SGHRS, CDR2 YFSETQ. The CDR3 runs to 14 residues. V was trimmed by 9 bases and J by 6 bases, leaving 19 bases between them. The DNA of the CDR3 is TGCGCCAAGACGGTTATAAACAGATTCAATGAGCAGTTCTTC. It yields the protein CAKTVINRFNEQFF.

V gene TRBV7-3 combines with J gene TRBJ2-3; maybe TRBD2 (5 bases). This CDR3 region has 14 residues. Trimming took off 1 base at V and 9 bases at J, with 14 bases between the two ends. CDR1 is SGHTA and CDR2 is FQGTGA in the germline V gene. The CDR3 is CASSLSGVGETQYF. In nucleotides, the CDR3 is TGTGCCAGCAGCTTAAGTGGGGTCGGGGAGACGCAGTATTTT.

This chain connects TRBV5-1 to TRBJ2-3; D call uncertain. V shed 4 bases and J shed 4 bases, with 4 bases lying between them. This CDR3 has 11 residues. Germline CDR1 SGHRS, CDR2 YFSETQ. The CDR3 spells CASSGADTQYF. The DNA for the CDR3 is TGCGCCAGCAGCGGGGCAGATACGCAGTATTTT.

The rearrangement links TRBV10-1 to TRBJ1-3; the match to TRBD1 covers 11 bases. This CDR3 is built from 15 residues. Looked up from germline, CDR1 is WNHNN and CDR2 is SYGVQD (reference sequence). After removal of 8 bases from V and 4 bases from J, the junction contained 7 bases not matched to a gene. CDR3 sequence reads: CASAVGQGEGNTIYF. The CDR3 DNA is TGCGCCAGCGCCGTGGGACAGGGGGAAGGAAACACCATATATTTT.

There are a few counts of this clonotype. The chain is built from TRBV4-3 and TRBJ1-5; D is ambiguous. Germline V CDR1 and CDR2: LGHNA, YSLEER. The CDR3 has 13 residues. V dropped 0 bases and J dropped 6 bases, with 6 bases sitting between them. CDR3 sequence: CASSQDRGQPQHF. The CDR3 nucleotides are TGCGCCAGCAGCCAAGATCGTGGTCAGCCCCAGCATTTT.

V is TRBV21-1 and J is TRBJ2-1. TRBV21-1 is a pseudogene segment. This CDR3 has 11 amino acids. The DNA of the CDR3 is TGTGCCAGCAGCTCCCAGGATGAGCAGTTCTTC. This translates into CASSSQDEQFF.

The chain couples TRBV2 to TRBJ2-5; the match to TRBD1 covers 9 bases. CDR1 and CDR2 (germline): SNHLY, FYNNEI. The CDR3 totals 15 residues. V was pared by 2 bases and J by 5 bases, with 6 bases of the junction left unmatched. The CDR3 is CASSERTGEWETQYF. In nucleotides, the CDR3 is TGTGCCAGCAGTGAAAGGACAGGGGAATGGGAGACCCAGTACTTC.

The chain links TRBV12-3 or TRBV12-4 to TRBJ1-2, with 7 bases fitting TRBD1. V shed 1 base, J shed 7 bases, and the junction held 6 bases outside the gene matches. This CDR3 has 14 residues. The CDR3 DNA reads TGTGCCAGCAGTTTAGACAGGGGAAGGCGTGGCTACACCTTC. It specifies CASSLDRGRRGYTF.

This clonotype was counted once. V usage is TRBV29-1 and J usage is TRBJ2-7, with D possibly matching TRBD1 (5 bases). The CDR3 extends over 13 amino acids. Germline V CDR1 and CDR2: SQVTM, ANQGSEA. Trimming shortened V by 0 bases and J by 6 bases, and 12 bases separated the two germline ends. For the CDR3, the DNA is TGCAGCGTTGAAGAGTCCAGGGTACGCGAGCAGTACTTC. It encodes CSVEESRVREQYF.

The V gene is TRBV7-9, the J gene TRBJ2-7; D not certain. CDR1 and CDR2 from the germline V gene are SEHNR and FQNEAQ (reference sequence). Trimming stripped 5 bases from V and 0 bases from J, with 14 bases between. This CDR3 is built from 15 residues. This chain's CDR3 is CASSPLSKSSYEQYF. Here the CDR3 DNA reads TGTGCCAGCAGCCCTTTAAGTAAGAGCTCCTACGAGCAGTACTTC.

V and J are TRBV2 and TRBJ2-1; 14 bases are a match to TRBD2. The J segment lost 8 bases and the V segment lost 4 bases, leaving 4 bases of the junction unmatched. The CDR3 contains 15 residues. CDR1 SNHLY and CDR2 FYNNEI come from the germline V gene. The CDR3 loop reads CASSVTSGGADEQFF. The CDR3, as DNA: TGTGCCAGCAGTGTGACTAGCGGGGGGGCGGATGAGCAGTTCTTC.

The chain has TRBV15 and TRBJ2-4; D remains unclear. Trimming cost V 5 bases and J 0 bases, with 5 bases left between them. This CDR3 comprises 13 residues. Germline V gives CDR1 LNHNV, CDR2 YYDKDF (reference sequence). CDR3 in amino acids: CATSGEAKNIQYF. In nucleotides, the CDR3 is TGTGCCACCAGCGGCGAAGCCAAAAACATTCAGTACTTC.

A few counts support this clonotype. J is TRBJ1-1 and V is TRBV5-6; possible D gene TRBD1, 5 bases. V lost 2 bases, J lost 0 bases, and 8 bases lay in between. In germline, CDR1 is SGHDT, CDR2 YYEEEE. The CDR3 totals 14 residues. CDR3 DNA: TGTGCCAGCAGCTTAGGCAGGGTGAACACTGAAGCTTTCTTT. Translated: CASSLGRVNTEAFF.

The chain links TRBV4-1 to TRBJ1-1; 9 bases align to TRBD1. Trimming at V came to 0 bases and at J to 5 bases, leaving 4 bases not matched to a gene. The CDR3 spans 15 residues. CDR1 MGHRA and CDR2 YSYEKL come from the germline V gene. The CDR3 loop is CASSQEGTGKTEAFF. DNA of the CDR3: TGCGCCAGCAGCCAAGAAGGGACAGGGAAGACTGAAGCTTTCTTT.